The present T cell receptor beta chain was sequenced within a study of read filtering for tumor transcriptome and immune sequencing. This clonotype has only a few counts. Every patient had bone marrow sampled while the disease was active. Deletions cut 3 bases from V and 1 base from J, with 16 bases between. CDR3 length: 16 residues. Germline-derived CDR1 and CDR2 are SGHRS and YFSETQ. Molecular barcoded adaptors covering alpha/delta and beta/gamma chains were used on approximately 400 ng RNA. TCRdb redid the calling of the reads with MiXCR, one entry per CDR3 protein. Among 100,000 to 150,000 distinct CDR3 sequences listed, over 10% were seen once.

The rearrangement links TRBV5-1 to TRBJ1-1, with D unresolved. This receptor was obtained from a donor aged 40 or older with multiple myeloma. The sequencing input was a population of CD138-negative cells sorted from bone marrow. This chain's CDR3 is CASSSESPGRNTEAFF. Written as DNA, the CDR3 is TGCGCCAGCAGCTCCGAATCTCCCGGACGGAACACTGAAGCTTTCTTT.